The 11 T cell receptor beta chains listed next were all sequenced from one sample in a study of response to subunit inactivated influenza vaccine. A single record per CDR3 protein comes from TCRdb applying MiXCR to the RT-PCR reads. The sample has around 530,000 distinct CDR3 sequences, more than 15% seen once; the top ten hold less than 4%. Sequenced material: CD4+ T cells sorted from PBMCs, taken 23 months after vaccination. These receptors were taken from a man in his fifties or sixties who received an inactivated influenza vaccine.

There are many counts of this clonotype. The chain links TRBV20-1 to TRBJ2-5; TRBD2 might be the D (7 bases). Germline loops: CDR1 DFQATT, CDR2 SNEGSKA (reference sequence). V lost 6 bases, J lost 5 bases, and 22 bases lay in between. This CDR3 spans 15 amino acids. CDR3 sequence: CSALPQGGRSETQYF. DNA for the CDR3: TGCAGTGCCCTACCACAGGGCGGGAGAAGTGAGACCCAGTACTTC.

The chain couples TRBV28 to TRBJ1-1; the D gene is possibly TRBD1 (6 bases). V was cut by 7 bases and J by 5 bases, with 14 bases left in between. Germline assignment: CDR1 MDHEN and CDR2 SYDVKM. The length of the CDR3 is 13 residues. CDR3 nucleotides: TGTGCCAGCATACTAGGGGGGCATACTGAAGCTTTCTTT. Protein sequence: CASILGGHTEAFF.

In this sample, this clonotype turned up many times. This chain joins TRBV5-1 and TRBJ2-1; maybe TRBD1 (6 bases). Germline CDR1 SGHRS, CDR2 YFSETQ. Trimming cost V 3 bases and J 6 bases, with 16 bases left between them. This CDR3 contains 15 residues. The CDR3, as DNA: TGCGCCAGCAGCTCCAGGGGTGGTGGGGGCAATGAGCAGTTCTTC. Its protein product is CASSSRGGGGNEQFF.

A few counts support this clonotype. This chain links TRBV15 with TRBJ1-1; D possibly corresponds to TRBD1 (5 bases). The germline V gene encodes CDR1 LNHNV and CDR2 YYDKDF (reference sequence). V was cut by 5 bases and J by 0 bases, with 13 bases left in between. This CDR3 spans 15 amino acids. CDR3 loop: CATSQWQGLNTEAFF. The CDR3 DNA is TGTGCCACCAGCCAGTGGCAGGGATTGAACACTGAAGCTTTCTTT.

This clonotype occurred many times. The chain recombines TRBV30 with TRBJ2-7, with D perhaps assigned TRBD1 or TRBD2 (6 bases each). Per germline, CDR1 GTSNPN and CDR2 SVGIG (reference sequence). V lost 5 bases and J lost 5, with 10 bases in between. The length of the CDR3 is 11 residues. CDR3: CAWSGAHEQYF. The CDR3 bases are TGTGCCTGGTCGGGGGCTCACGAGCAGTACTTC.

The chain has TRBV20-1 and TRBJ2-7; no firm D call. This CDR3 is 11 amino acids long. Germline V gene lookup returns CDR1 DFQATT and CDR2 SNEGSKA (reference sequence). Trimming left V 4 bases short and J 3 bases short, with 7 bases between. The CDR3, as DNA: TGCAGTGCTATGTTCGGCTACGAGCAGTACTTC. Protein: CSAMFGYEQYF.

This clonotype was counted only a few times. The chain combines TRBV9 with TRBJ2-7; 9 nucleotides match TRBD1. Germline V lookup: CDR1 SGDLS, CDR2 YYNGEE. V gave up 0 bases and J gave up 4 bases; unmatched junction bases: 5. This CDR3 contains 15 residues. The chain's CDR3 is CASSVEGTGFYEQYF. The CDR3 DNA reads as TGTGCCAGCAGCGTAGAAGGGACAGGGTTTTACGAGCAGTACTTC.

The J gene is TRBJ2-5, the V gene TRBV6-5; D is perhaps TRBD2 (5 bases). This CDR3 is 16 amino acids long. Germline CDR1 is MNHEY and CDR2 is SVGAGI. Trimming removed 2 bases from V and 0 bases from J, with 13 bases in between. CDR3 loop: CASSYRLQRYQETQYF. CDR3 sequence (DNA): TGTGCCAGCAGTTACCGGCTACAGCGGTACCAAGAGACCCAGTACTTC.

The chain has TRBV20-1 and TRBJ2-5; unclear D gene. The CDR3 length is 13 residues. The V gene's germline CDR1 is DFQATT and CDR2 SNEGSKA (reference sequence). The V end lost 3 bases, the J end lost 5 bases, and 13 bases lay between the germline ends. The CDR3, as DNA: TGCAGTGCTAGGAGGCCCCCGGAGGAGACCCAGTACTTC. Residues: CSARRPPEETQYF.

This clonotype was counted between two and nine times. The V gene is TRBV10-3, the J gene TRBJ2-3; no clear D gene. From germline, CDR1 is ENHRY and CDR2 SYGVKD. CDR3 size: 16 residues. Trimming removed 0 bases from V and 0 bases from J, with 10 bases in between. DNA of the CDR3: TGTGCCATCAGTGAGTCGAAGGCCGAGAGCACAGATACGCAGTATTTT. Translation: CAISESKAESTDTQYF.

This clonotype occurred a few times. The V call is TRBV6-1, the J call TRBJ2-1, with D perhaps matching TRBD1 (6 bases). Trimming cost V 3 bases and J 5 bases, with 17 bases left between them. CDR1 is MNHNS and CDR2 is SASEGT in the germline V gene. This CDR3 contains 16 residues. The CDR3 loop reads CASSDILRGSNNEQFF. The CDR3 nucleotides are TGTGCCAGCAGTGATATTCTCAGGGGCAGCAACAATGAGCAGTTCTTC.